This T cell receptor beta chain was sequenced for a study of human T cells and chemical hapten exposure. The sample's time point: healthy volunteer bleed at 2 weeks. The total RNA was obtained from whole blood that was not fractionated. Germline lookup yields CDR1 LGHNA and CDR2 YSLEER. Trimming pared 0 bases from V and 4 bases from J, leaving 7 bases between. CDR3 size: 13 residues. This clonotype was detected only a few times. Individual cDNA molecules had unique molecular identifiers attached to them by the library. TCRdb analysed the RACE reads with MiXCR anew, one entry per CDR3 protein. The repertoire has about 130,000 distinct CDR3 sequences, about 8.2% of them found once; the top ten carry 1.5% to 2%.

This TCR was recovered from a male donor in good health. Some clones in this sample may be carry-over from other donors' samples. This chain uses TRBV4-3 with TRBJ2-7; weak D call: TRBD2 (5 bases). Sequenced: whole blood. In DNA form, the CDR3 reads TGCGCCAGCAGCCAAGAGGAGGCGTACGAGCAGTACTTC. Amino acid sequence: CASSQEEAYEQYF.